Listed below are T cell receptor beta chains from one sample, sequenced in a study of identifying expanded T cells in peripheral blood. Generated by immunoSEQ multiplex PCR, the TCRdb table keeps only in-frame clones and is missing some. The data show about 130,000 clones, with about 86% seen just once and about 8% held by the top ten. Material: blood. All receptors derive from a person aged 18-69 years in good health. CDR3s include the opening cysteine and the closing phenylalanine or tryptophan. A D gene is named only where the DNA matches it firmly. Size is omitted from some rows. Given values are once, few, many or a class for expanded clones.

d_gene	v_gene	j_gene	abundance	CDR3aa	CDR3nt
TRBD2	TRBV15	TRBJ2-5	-	CATSLPSGGAEETQYF	TGTGCCACCAGCCTCCCATCCGGGGGGGCCGAAGAGACCCAGTACTTC
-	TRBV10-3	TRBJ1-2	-	CAISEGAGYTF	TGTGCCATCAGTGAGGGGGCCGGCTACACCTTC
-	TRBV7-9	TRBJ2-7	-	CASRAGILGEQYF	TGTGCCAGCAGAGCTGGGATCCTGGGCGAGCAGTACTTC
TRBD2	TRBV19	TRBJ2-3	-	CASSLREGDTQYF	TGTGCCAGTAGTCTCAGGGAGGGAGATACGCAGTATTTT
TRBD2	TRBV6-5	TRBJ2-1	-	CASRSGLAGTQFF	TGTGCCAGCAGATCCGGACTAGCGGGAACGCAGTTCTTC
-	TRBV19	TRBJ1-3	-	CASSTLGAHSGNTIYF	TGTGCCAGTAGTACCCTTGGGGCCCACTCTGGAAACACCATATATTTT
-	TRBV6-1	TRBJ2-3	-	CAGEGGSTDTQYF	TGTGCCGGGGAGGGGGGGTCGACAGATACGCAGTATTTT
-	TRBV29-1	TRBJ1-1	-	CSVVPDGTEAFF	TGCAGCGTTGTCCCGGATGGGACTGAAGCTTTCTTT
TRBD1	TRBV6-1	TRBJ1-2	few	CASSEVGTAEPYGYTF	TGTGCCAGCAGTGAAGTGGGGACAGCTGAGCCCTATGGCTACACCTTC
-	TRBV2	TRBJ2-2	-	CASRKGSVTGELFF	TGTGCCAGCAGAAAGGGTAGTGTCACCGGGGAGCTGTTTTTT
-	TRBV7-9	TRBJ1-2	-	CASSKEGGHYGYTF	TGTGCCAGCAGCAAAGAGGGGGGGCACTATGGCTACACCTTC
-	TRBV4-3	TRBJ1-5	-	CASSVRAGGLNQPQHF	TGCGCCAGCAGCGTCCGGGCGGGGGGCCTCAATCAGCCCCAGCATTTT
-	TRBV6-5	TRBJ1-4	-	CASSTRDREKLFF	TGTGCCAGCAGTACTCGGGACCGTGAAAAACTGTTTTTT
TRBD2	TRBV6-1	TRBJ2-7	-	CASSAAGDLYEQYF	TGTGCCAGCAGTGCAGCGGGAGATTTATACGAGCAGTACTTC
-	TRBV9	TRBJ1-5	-	CASSPFPGQPQHF	TGTGCCAGCAGCCCTTTTCCCGGTCAGCCCCAGCATTTT
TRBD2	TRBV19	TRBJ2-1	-	CASSRTSGRYNEQFF	TGTGCCAGTAGTAGAACTAGCGGGAGATACAATGAGCAGTTCTTC
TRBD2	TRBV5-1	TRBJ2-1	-	CASSPGLVSYNEQFF	TGCGCCAGCAGCCCCGGACTAGTGAGCTACAATGAGCAGTTCTTC
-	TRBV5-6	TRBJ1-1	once	CASSWTGQNTEAFF	TGTGCCAGCAGCTGGACGGGACAGAACACTGAAGCTTTCTTT
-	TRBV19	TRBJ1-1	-	CASRPNPGGVTEAFF	TGTGCCAGTAGGCCAAACCCGGGGGGGGTCACTGAAGCTTTCTTT
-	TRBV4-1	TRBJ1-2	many	CASSPPLGETRYGYTF	TGCGCCAGCAGCCCCCCCCTGGGGGAAACTCGATATGGCTACACCTTC